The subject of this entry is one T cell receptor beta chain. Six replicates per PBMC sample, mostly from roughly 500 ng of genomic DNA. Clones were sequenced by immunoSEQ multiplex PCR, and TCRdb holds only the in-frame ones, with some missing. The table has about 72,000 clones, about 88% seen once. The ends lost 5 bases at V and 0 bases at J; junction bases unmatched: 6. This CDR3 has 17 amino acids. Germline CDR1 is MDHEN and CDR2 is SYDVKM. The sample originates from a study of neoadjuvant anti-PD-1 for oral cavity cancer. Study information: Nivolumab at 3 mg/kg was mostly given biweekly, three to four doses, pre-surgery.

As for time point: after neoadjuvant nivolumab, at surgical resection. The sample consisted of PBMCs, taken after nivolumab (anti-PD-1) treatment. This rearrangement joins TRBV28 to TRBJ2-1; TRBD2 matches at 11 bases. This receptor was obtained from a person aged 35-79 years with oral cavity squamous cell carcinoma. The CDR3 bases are TGTGCCAGCAGTAAAGGGACTAGCGGTGGCTCCTACAATGAGCAGTTCTTC. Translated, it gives CASSKGTSGGSYNEQFF.